The text below deals with one T cell receptor (beta chain). There are many counts of this clonotype. The target of this receptor is not known. Nothing much larger sits one base from this clone, and base qualities are not available. These data are taken from a study of neurological immune-mediated disorders (dated by TCRdb to between 2019 and 2020). In the study overall: Peripheral blood TCR-beta repertoires from patients with HTLV-I-associated myelopathy (HAM/TSP), patients with multiple sclerosis, and healthy controls were compared in the study using UMI-based sequencing. The 90 to 110 TCR-beta libraries covered PBMC samples along with longitudinal samples, technical triplicates, and paired sorted CD4+ and CD8+ T-cell subsets. The cohort comprised 68 subjects: roughly 14 HAM/TSP patients, 35 or so multiple sclerosis patients and 20 healthy controls.

To synthesize cDNA, template-switch 5'RACE was performed with a primer carrying a 10-nucleotide random unique molecular identifier so that each TCR transcript was tagged. Every sequencing run yielded over 180 million TCR-beta sequences covering 15-18 subjects. The RNeasy kit was used for extraction of total RNA. Using the KAPA Real-time Library Amplification kit, TCR-beta VDJ regions were amplified with primers for the TCR constant region and the 5'RACE anchor. Sample indexes and Illumina adaptors were added in a first PCR, and a second PCR then increased library yield. After Ampure bead purification, the TCR product of roughly 650 bp was size-selected on a 2% E-gel SizeSelection system. Before pooling, library quality was checked on a Bioanalyzer, concentration was measured with Qubit, and libraries were quantified with the Kapa Library Quantification kit. An Illumina HiSeq 2500 was used to sequence the libraries paired-end at 2 x 150 bp. To increase sequence diversity, about 23-30% phiX was spiked into each library pool. In the paper's pipeline: Quality-filtered reads were processed with the UMI-based MiGEC pipeline, and over 85% of raw TCR sequences were removed by the MiGEC pipeline during error correction. VDJ genes were aligned to IMGT germline references, and clonotypes were defined by unique CDR3 amino acid sequence plus V-J genes. VDJtools evaluated clonal expansion, Shannon diversity and CDR3 relatedness (CalcPairwiseDistances, ClusterSamples); CLCbio workbench built phylogenetic trees. Clones with at least 8 unique UMIs were defined as expanded, with this threshold being based on coefficient-of-variation modelling across technical triplicates. The public reads were run again by TCRdb, first through fastp at Q25 and then through MiXCR, and only productive beta chains were kept. Each entry is one CDR3 protein sequence, shown with its most common DNA and genes. TCRdb, rather than the study authors, made the V and J calls. For this sample there are about 16,000 distinct CDR3 sequences; roughly 9% appear just once. The ten largest clones represent around 45% of the sample.

Per the germline V gene, SGHDT is the CDR1 and YYEEEE is the CDR2. Trimming costs V 0 bases and J 6 bases, and their ends lie 16 bases apart. The cysteine opens and the phenylalanine closes a CDR3 of 15 amino acids. Here the CDR3 DNA is all that survives: 45 bases in frame from base 1. Healthy controls were blood bank volunteers in Maryland, USA. For sorted-subset TCR libraries, 1 million sorted CD4+ or CD8+ T cells were used. PBMCs were separated from peripheral blood using Ficoll-Hypaque density gradient centrifugation and then cryopreserved in liquid nitrogen. Paired sorted CD4+ and CD8+ subsets came from healthy controls, HAM/TSP patients and MS patients. General findings and caveats noted by the study authors: The highest TCR clonal expansion was observed in HAM/TSP patients, whereas the lowest was observed in MS patients, even when compared with healthy controls. No identical CDR3 amino acid sequences were shared among expanded clones across subjects, suggesting private TCR-beta repertoires in all groups.

Recombination linked TRBV5-6 to TRBJ2-7; the D gene identity is not certain. The sample comprised CD8+ T cells from blood. This receptor was obtained from a man aged 45-60 years in good health. The bases read TGTGCCAGCAGCTTGGCGGGCAGAGCATTGGGCGAGCAGTACTTC. The translation is CASSLAGRALGEQYF.